This TCR beta chain originates from a study of blood T cell repertoires in COVID-19. On the study more broadly: Italy, Spain and the United States were the sources of the convalescent and acute COVID-19 samples. The cDNA or gDNA used as material had been derived from T cells, B-cell-depleted T cells, or PBMCs.

From germline, CDR1 is MNHEY and CDR2 SMNVEV (reference sequence). V dropped 7 bases and J dropped 8 bases, with 17 bases sitting between them. The CDR3 is made up of 13 amino acids. One Seattle source followed patients from active infection through their disease course. Methods used by the authors: Researchers report that nucleated cell counts were estimated from reference gene primer amplification. Method: immunoSEQ multiplex PCR; TCRdb's copy keeps in-frame clones and lacks some. The V and J calls and the clone size are those of that table, but D and trimming were determined from the DNA. This sample has fewer than 300,000 clones, with more than 85% found just once.

The chain has TRBV27 and TRBJ1-2; D ambiguous. The receptor was isolated from a person aged 18 to 29 with COVID-19, enrolled during active disease. The sequencing sample was made of peripheral blood. CDR3 in amino acids: CASTHSVMQGYTF. The CDR3 DNA reads TGTGCCAGCACTCACTCGGTGATGCAAGGCTACACCTTC.